The rows below give T cell receptor beta chains drawn from one sample of a study of CD8+CD57+ T cells in acquired aplastic anemia. TCRdb ran MiXCR on the reads and lists one entry per CDR3 protein. The profile shows 250,000 to 350,000 distinct CDR3 sequences, around three fifths of them singletons. Sample: sorted CD4+, CD8+, or CD8+CD57+ T cells (not recorded which) from PBMCs. The receptors come from a human donor with aplastic anemia. Both conserved end residues are part of each CDR3. The order of the fields is V gene, D gene, J gene, clone size, CDR3 DNA, CDR3 protein. D genes are given only for firm matches. Clone sizes are given selectively: once, few, many, or a class where the clone is expanded.

>TRBV7-8|-|TRBJ2-5|many
TGTGCCAGCAGCCACAGGAGGGGTGGGGAGACCCAGTACTTC
CASSHRRGGETQYF
>TRBV11-1|TRBD1|TRBJ1-6|-
TGTGCCAGCAGCCGGGGACAGGGACTCTCACCCCTCCACTTT
CASSRGQGLSPLHF
>TRBV10-3|-|TRBJ2-7|-
TGTGCCATCAGGAAAAGGGGAGGCGAGCAGTACTTC
CAIRKRGGEQYF
>TRBV7-8|TRBD2|TRBJ2-7|-
TGTGCCAGCAGCCCCTGGACTAGCGGGAGCGACGAGCAGTACTTC
CASSPWTSGSDEQYF
>TRBV27|TRBD2|TRBJ2-2|many
TGTGCCAGCTATCCGGGGGGTATCACCGGGGAGCTGTTTTTT
CASYPGGITGELFF
>TRBV29-1|TRBD1|TRBJ1-2|-
TGCAGCGTTGAGGGACAGGGGAAGGGCTACACCTTC
CSVEGQGKGYTF
>TRBV20-1|-|TRBJ1-1|many
TGCAGTGCTAGCGGGCACCTGGTCACTGAAGCTTTCTTT
CSASGHLVTEAFF
>TRBV15|-|TRBJ2-7|few
TGTGCCACCAGCAGACGGGTCTCCCCCTACGAGCAGTACTTC
CATSRRVSPYEQYF
>TRBV18|-|TRBJ2-7|many
TGTGCCAGCTCCCACGGGGACGAAGGCTACGAGCAGTACTTC
CASSHGDEGYEQYF
>TRBV14|-|TRBJ1-6|-
TGTGCCAGCAGCCAAGTAGGCAGGCGATCACCCCTCCACTTT
CASSQVGRRSPLHF
>TRBV24-1|-|TRBJ2-5|once
TGTGCCAGCAGTCCCATGGCGGGGATGGGGGAGACCCAGTACTTC
CASSPMAGMGETQYF
>TRBV20-1|-|TRBJ1-2|-
TGCAGTGCTAGGACTCAAGTAGGCTACACCTTC
CSARTQVGYTF
>TRBV2|-|TRBJ2-5|-
TGTGCCAGCGAGCGGAGAACCCAGTACTTC
CASERRTQYF
>TRBV10-3|TRBD1|TRBJ2-7|many
TGTGCCATCAGTGAGTCCGAGGACAGGGAGCTCTTC
CAISESEDRELF
>TRBV7-2|TRBD2|TRBJ2-7|-
TGTGCCAGCAGCTTCGAACCGGGACTAGCGGGAGCCGCCTACGAGCAGTACTTC
CASSFEPGLAGAAYEQYF
>TRBV20-1|-|TRBJ2-7|-
TGCAGTGCTAGAGCTGGGGGGGGGCCCTCCCTCCTGTACTTC
CSARAGGGPSLLYF
>TRBV29-1|-|TRBJ1-1|-
TGCAGCGTTGAAGAGGGAGGGGGCACTGAAGCTTTCTTT
CSVEEGGGTEAFF
>TRBV6-5|TRBD1|TRBJ1-4|many
TGTGCCAGCAGTTCAGGGGGCAGTACTAATGAAAAACTGTTTTTT
CASSSGGSTNEKLFF